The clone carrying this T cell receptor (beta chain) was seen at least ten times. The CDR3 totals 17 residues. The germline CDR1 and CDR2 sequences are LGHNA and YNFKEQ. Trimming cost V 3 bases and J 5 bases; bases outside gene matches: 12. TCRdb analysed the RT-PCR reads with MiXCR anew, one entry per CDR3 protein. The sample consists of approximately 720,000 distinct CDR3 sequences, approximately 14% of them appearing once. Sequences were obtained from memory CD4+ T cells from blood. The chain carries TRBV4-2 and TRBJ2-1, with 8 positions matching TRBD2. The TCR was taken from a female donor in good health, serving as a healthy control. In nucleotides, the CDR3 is TGTGCCAGCAGCCAGACGTTGTTGGCGGGGGGACACAATGAGCAGTTCTTC. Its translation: CASSQTLLAGGHNEQFF.